This entry lists 14 T cell receptor beta chains sequenced from one sample in a study of T cells in localized non-small cell lung cancer. Clones were sequenced by immunoSEQ multiplex PCR, and TCRdb holds only the in-frame ones, with some missing. The table shows about 1,500 clones, with 17% occurring only once. Sample: normal lung tissue next to the tumor, taken before any cancer treatment. These receptor sequences come from a female donor at least 60 years old with stage II lung adenocarcinoma.

This chain connects TRBV11-3 to TRBJ1-1; D is perhaps TRBD1 (6 bases). Germline V lookup: CDR1 SGHNT, CDR2 YENEEA. The V end was cut by 4 bases, the J end by 2 bases, with 14 bases between. The CDR3 is 15 amino acids. The CDR3 loop reads CASSSTWGLNTEAFF. Here the CDR3 DNA reads TGTGCCAGCAGCTCAACGTGGGGGCTTAACACTGAAGCTTTCTTT.

V gene TRBV9 combines with J gene TRBJ2-5; D remains unclear. With 0 bases removed from V and 2 bases from J, the gap between germline ends came to 5 bases. From germline, CDR1 is SGDLS and CDR2 YYNGEE. The CDR3 is 13 residues long. CDR3 amino acids: CASSVGVQETQYF. CDR3 sequence (DNA): TGTGCCAGCAGCGTAGGAGTACAAGAGACCCAGTACTTC.

The sample holds a few counts of this clone. V is TRBV9 and J is TRBJ2-5; D may be TRBD1 or TRBD2 (6 bases each). The CDR3 is 14 amino acids. Germline-derived CDR1 and CDR2 are SGDLS and YYNGEE. V lost 6 bases to trimming and J lost 3 bases, with 15 bases between them. The CDR3 DNA follows: TGTGCCAGCAATGAGTTGAGGGGGGAAGAGACCCAGTACTTC. It translates to CASNELRGEETQYF.

The rearrangement joins TRBV25-1 to TRBJ2-7; TRBD1 aligns across 7 bases. Looked up from germline, CDR1 is MGHDK and CDR2 is SYGVNS. The CDR3 runs to 14 residues. With V trimmed by 6 bases and J by 1 base, 6 bases remained unmatched. CDR3: CASRSGTDSYEQYF. CDR3 coding DNA: TGTGCCAGCAGATCCGGGACAGATTCCTACGAGCAGTACTTC.

The chain is built from TRBV29-1 and TRBJ1-1; D possibly corresponds to TRBD1 (5 bases). The germline V and J ends were trimmed by 7 bases and 4 bases, with 16 bases remaining between them. This CDR3 region has 13 residues. Germline loops: CDR1 SQVTM, CDR2 ANQGSEA. The CDR3 spells CSDLGTQSTEAFF. In DNA, the CDR3 is TGCAGCGACCTCGGGACCCAGAGCACTGAAGCTTTCTTT.

The chain links TRBV6-8 to TRBJ1-1; D unclear. Germline assignment: CDR1 MNHGY and CDR2 SAAAGT. Deletions cut 4 bases from V and 0 bases from J, with 6 bases between. This CDR3 is built from 13 residues. The CDR3 DNA reads as TGTGCCAGCAGTTCTCCACTGAACACTGAAGCTTTCTTT. Translation: CASSSPLNTEAFF.

This clone came up a few times. The gene calls are TRBV23-1 and TRBJ2-7; D is undetermined. TRBV23-1 is annotated as an ORF whose role is uncertain. The CDR3 sequence is 13 residues long. The V and J ends lost 6 bases and 4 bases respectively, with 13 bases between them. The CDR3 DNA follows: TGCGCCAGCAGCTTGAACGGCATTTACGAGCAGTACTTC. Amino acids: CASSLNGIYEQYF.

This clone rates as large. The chain couples TRBV28 to TRBJ1-4, with 8 bases that match TRBD1. CDR1 and CDR2 from the germline V gene are MDHEN and SYDVKM. CDR3 length equals 14 residues. V shed 1 base and J 7 bases; nucleotides not matched to a gene: 2. CDR3 in amino acids: CASSLLGTGEKLFF. CDR3 nucleotide sequence: TGTGCCAGCAGTTTATTGGGGACAGGTGAAAAACTGTTTTTT. Full variable domain (missing parts from reference TRBV28 and TRBJ1-4): DVKVTQSSRYLVKRTGEKVFLECVQDMDHENMFWYRQDPGLGLRLIYFSYDVKMKEKGDIPEGYSVSREKKERFSLILESASTNQTSMYLCASSLLGTGEKLFFGSGTQLSVL.

The gene calls are TRBV18 and TRBJ2-2; a possible D gene is TRBD2 (6 bases). The CDR3 extends over 15 amino acids. The V gene's germline CDR1 is KGHSH and CDR2 LQKENI. The ends were cut back, 4 bases at V and 5 bases at J, with 14 bases in the middle. CDR3 sequence reads: CASSLQGLSTGELFF. CDR3 nucleotides: TGTGCCAGCTCACTTCAGGGACTCTCGACCGGGGAGCTGTTTTTT.

V and J are TRBV19 and TRBJ2-5; no clear D gene. Trimming cost V 5 bases and J 3 bases, with 19 bases left between them. This CDR3 is 16 amino acids long. From germline, CDR1 is LNHDA and CDR2 SQIVND (reference sequence). The CDR3 loop is CASSARNRVGEETQYF. The CDR3, as DNA: TGTGCCAGTAGTGCCCGAAATAGGGTGGGCGAAGAGACCCAGTACTTC. The full variable domain, its missing parts supplied by reference TRBV19 and TRBJ2-5, is DGGITQSPKYLFRKEGQNVTLSCEQNLNHDAMYWYRQDPGQGLRLIYYSQIVNDFQKGDIAEGYSVSREKKESFPLTVTSAQKNPTAFYLCASSARNRVGEETQYFGPGTRLLVL.

This clone was detected only a few times. V is TRBV28 and J is TRBJ1-1, with D possibly TRBD1 on 5 matching bases. Trimming shortened V by 5 bases and J by 4 bases, and 23 bases separated the two germline ends. Germline values: CDR1 MDHEN, CDR2 SYDVKM. The CDR3 is made up of 17 amino acids. The CDR3 DNA follows: TGTGCCAGCAGTCCCCCCCCCAGGGTTAGGCGCGGCACTGAAGCTTTCTTT. Its protein product is CASSPPPRVRRGTEAFF.

CDR3: CASRFSGGAFDTQYF. DNA of the CDR3: TGTGCCAGCAGATTTAGCGGGGGGGCGTTCGATACGCAGTATTTT. The chain links TRBV11-3 to TRBJ2-3; 11 bases fit TRBD2. CDR3 length: 15 amino acids. CDR1 and CDR2 from the germline V gene are SGHNT and YENEEA. J lost 6 bases, V lost 6 bases, and 8 bases had no gene match. Drawing the rest from reference TRBV11-3 and TRBJ2-3, the complete variable domain is EAGVVQSPRYKIIEKKQPVAFWCNPISGHNTLYWYLQNLGQGPELLIRYENEEAVDDSQLPKDRFSAERLKGVDSTLKIQPAELGDSAVYLCASRFSGGAFDTQYFGPGTRLTVL.

CDR3 sequence reads: CASSSAGNQDEQFF. CDR3 bases: TGTGCCAGCAGTTCGGCCGGGAACCAAGATGAGCAGTTCTTC. V is TRBV6-8 and J is TRBJ2-1; a possible D gene is TRBD2 (5 bases). Germline V gene data show CDR1 as MNHGY and CDR2 as SAAAGT. The CDR3 loop spans 14 amino acids. Trimming cost V 4 bases and J 8 bases, with 15 bases left between them.

The CDR3 sequence: CASSWLGEVSYEQYF. Written as DNA, the CDR3 is TGTGCCAGCAGCTGGTTGGGGGAGGTCTCCTACGAGCAGTACTTC. The genes are TRBV11-3 and TRBJ2-7; tentative D call: TRBD2 (6 bases). CDR3 length equals 15 residues. Germline CDR1 reads SGHNT; CDR2 reads YENEEA. V was clipped by 4 bases and J by 0 bases, with 13 bases between them.